The clone carrying this T cell receptor (beta chain) was seen a few times. The antigen is not known. This CDR3 has 15 amino acids. V lost 5 bases and J lost 5; bases outside the gene matches: 11. Per the germline V gene, CDR1 is SEHNR and CDR2 is FQNEAQ (reference sequence). These data come from a study of T cell responses to AZD1222 COVID-19 vaccine. Overall study results and limits: The repertoires were collected only after the peak T cell response.

Profiled with immunoSEQ multiplex PCR; TCRdb holds only in-frame clones, not every one. In the table there are more than 85,000 clones, approximately 94% of which are singletons. Analyses pooled second doses at about 4 or about 12 weeks. The V and J genes are TRBV7-9 and TRBJ1-2; TRBD1 aligns across 7 bases. The sample here was peripheral blood, taken 28 days after the second AZD1222 dose. The TCR was taken from an adult who received the AZD1222 COVID-19 vaccine. CDR3 region: CASSPGDSRPYGYTF. In DNA form, the CDR3 reads TGTGCCAGCAGCCCTGGGGACAGCCGTCCATATGGCTACACCTTC.